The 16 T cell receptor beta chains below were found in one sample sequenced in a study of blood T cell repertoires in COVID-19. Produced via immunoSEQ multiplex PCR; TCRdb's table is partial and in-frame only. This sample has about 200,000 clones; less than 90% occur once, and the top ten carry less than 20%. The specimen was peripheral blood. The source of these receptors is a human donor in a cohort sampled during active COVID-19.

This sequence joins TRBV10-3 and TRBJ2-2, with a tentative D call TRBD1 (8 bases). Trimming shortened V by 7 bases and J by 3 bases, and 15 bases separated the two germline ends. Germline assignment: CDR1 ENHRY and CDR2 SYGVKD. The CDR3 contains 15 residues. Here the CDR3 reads CAINGQGGYTGELFF. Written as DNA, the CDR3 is TGTGCCATCAACGGACAGGGAGGGTACACCGGGGAGCTGTTTTTT.

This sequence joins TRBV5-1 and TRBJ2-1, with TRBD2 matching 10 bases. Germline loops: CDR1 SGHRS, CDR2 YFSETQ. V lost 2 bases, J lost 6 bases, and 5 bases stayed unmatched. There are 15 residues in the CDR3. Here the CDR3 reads CASSLILAGVNEQFF. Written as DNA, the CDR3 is TGCGCCAGCAGCTTAATCCTAGCGGGAGTCAATGAGCAGTTCTTC.

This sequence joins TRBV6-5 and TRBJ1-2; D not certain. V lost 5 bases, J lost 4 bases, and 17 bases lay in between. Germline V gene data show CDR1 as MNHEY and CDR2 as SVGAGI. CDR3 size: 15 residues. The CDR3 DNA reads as TGTGCCAGCAGTAATTCCTTTTGGCGCGGCTATGGCTACACCTTC. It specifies CASSNSFWRGYGYTF.

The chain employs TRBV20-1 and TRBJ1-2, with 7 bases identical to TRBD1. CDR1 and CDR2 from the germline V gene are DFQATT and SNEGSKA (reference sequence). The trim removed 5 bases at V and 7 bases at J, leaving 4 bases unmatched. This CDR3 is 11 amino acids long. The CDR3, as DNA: TGCAGTGCTGCTTCAGGGGGTGGCTACACCTTC. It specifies CSAASGGGYTF.

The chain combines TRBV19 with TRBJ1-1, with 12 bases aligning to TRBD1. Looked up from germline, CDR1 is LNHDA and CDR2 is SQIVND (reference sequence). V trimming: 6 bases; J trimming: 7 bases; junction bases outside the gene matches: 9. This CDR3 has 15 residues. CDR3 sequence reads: CASRAGTGGLFEAFF. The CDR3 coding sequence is TGTGCCAGTAGGGCTGGGACAGGGGGCTTGTTTGAAGCTTTCTTT.

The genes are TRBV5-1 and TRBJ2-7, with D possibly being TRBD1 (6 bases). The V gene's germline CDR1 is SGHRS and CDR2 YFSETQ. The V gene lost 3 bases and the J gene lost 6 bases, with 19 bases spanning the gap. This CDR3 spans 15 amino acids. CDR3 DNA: TGCGCCAGCAGCTCAAACCCGTCAGGGGCGATCGAGCAGTACTTC. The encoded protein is CASSSNPSGAIEQYF.

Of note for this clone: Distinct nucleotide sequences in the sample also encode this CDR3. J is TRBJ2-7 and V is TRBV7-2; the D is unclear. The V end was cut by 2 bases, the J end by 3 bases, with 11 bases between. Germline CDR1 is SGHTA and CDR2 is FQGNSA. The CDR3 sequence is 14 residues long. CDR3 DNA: TGTGCCAGCAGCTTACTTCCGGAGATCTACGAGCAGTACTTC. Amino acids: CASSLLPEIYEQYF.

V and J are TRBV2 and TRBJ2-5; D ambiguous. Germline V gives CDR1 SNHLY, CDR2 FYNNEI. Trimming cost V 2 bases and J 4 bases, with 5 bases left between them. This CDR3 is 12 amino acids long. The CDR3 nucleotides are TGTGCCAGCAGTGAATGGAGAGAGACCCAGTACTTC. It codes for CASSEWRETQYF.

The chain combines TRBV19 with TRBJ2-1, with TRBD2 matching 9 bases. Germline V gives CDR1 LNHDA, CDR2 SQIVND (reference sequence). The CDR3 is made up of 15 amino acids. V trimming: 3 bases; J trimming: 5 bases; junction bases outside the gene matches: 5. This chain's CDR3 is CASSIGGRANNEQFF. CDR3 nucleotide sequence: TGTGCCAGTAGTATCGGCGGGAGGGCGAACAATGAGCAGTTCTTC.

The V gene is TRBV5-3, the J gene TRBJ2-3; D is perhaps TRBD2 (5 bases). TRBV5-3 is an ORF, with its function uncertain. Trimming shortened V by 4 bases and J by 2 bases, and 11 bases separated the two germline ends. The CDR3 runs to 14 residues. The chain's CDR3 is CARSRGWTTDTQYF. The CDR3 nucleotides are TGTGCCAGAAGCCGAGGGTGGACCACAGATACGCAGTATTTT.

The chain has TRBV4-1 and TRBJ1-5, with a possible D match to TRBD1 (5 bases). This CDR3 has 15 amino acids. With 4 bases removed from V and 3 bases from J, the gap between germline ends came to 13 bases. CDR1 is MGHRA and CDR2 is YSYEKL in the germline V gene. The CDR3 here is CASSPQRGYNQPQHF. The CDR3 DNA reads TGCGCCAGCAGCCCTCAGCGGGGCTACAATCAGCCCCAGCATTTT.

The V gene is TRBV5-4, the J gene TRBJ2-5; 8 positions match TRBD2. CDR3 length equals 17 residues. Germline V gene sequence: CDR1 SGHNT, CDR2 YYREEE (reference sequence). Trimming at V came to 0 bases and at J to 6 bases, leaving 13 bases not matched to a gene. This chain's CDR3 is CASSLGAGVVSLKTQYF. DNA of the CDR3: TGTGCCAGCAGCTTGGGAGCGGGAGTGGTGAGCCTCAAGACCCAGTACTTC.

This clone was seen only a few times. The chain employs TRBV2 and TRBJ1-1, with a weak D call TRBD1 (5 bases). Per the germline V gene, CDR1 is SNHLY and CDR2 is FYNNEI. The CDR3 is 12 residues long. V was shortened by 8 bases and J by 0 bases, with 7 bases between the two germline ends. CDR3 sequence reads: CASGGMNTEAFF. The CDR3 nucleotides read TGTGCCAGCGGGGGGATGAACACTGAAGCTTTCTTT.

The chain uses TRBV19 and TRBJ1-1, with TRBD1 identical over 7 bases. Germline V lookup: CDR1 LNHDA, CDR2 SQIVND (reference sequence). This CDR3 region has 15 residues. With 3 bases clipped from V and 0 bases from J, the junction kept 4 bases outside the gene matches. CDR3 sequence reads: CASSITGVMNTEAFF. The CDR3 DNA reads TGTGCCAGTAGTATCACAGGGGTCATGAACACTGAAGCTTTCTTT.

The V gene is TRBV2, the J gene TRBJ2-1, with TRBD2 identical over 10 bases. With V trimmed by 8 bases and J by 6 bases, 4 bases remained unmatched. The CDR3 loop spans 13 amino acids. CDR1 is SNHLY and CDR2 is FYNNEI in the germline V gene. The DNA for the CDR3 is TGTGCCAGCGGCCTAGCGGGAGTCAATGAGCAGTTCTTC. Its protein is CASGLAGVNEQFF.

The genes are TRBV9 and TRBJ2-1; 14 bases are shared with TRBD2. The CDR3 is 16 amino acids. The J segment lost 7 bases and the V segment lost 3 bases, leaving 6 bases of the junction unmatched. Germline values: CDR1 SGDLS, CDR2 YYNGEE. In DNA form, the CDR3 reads TGTGCCAGCAGCGGACTAGCGGGAGGGTTTTCGAATGAGCAGTTCTTC. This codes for CASSGLAGGFSNEQFF.